This T cell receptor (beta chain) stems from a study of Graves' ophthalmopathy and Graves' hyperthyroidism. As the template, RNA transcripts were used to amplify TCR beta CDR3 regions. Second-round multiplex PCR followed a first-round RT-PCR using HTBI primers. TCRdb redid the calling of the multiplex PCR reads with MiXCR, one entry per CDR3 protein. The table shows some 520,000 distinct CDR3 sequences, with about an eighth occurring only once. Germline V gene data show CDR1 as MNHNS and CDR2 as SASEGT. CDR3 size: 14 residues. The ends were cut back, 7 bases at V and 0 bases at J, with 12 bases in the middle. This clonotype was counted many times.

This clonotype was sampled from a young woman with Graves' ophthalmopathy. The genes are TRBV6-1 and TRBJ1-1; D possibly corresponds to TRBD1 (6 bases). Sequenced: blood. The DNA for the CDR3 is TGTGCCAGCAACCAGGACAGACTGAACACTGAAGCTTTCTTT. Its protein is CASNQDRLNTEAFF.